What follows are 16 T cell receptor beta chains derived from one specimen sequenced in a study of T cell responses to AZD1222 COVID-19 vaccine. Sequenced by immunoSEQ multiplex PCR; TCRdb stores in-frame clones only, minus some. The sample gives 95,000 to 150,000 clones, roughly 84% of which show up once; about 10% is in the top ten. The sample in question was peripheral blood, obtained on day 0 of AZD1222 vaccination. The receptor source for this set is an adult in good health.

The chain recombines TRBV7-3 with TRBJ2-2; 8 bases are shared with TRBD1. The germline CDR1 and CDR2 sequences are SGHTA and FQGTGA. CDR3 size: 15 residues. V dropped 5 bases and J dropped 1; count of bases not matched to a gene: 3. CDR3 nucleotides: TGTGCCAGCAGCACCGGGACAGGGAACACCGGGGAGCTGTTTTTT. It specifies CASSTGTGNTGELFF.

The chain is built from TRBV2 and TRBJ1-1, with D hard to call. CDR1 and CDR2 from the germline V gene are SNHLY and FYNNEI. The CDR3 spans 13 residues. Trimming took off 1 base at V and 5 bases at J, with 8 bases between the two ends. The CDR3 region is CASSEGLGTEAFF. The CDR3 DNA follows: TGTGCCAGCAGTGAAGGGTTGGGGACTGAAGCTTTCTTT.

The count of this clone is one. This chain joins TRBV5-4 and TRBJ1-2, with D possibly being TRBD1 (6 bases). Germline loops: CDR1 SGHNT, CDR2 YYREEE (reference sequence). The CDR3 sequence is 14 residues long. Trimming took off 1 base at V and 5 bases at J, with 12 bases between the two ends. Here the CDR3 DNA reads TGTGCCAGCAGCTTGACAGGGAGCCCGTATGGCTACACCTTC. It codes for CASSLTGSPYGYTF. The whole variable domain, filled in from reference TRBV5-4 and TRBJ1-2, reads ETGVTQSPTHLIKTRGQQVTLRCSSQSGHNTVSWYQQALGQGPQFIFQYYREEENGRGNFPPRFSGLQFPNYSSELNVNALELDDSALYLCASSLTGSPYGYTFGSGTRLTVV.

As DNA, the CDR3 is TGTGCCATCAGTGAGGACCCATCCGGCAGGGGATCCTACAATGAGCAGTTCTTC. Protein sequence: CAISEDPSGRGSYNEQFF. The rearrangement uses TRBV10-3 and TRBJ2-1; D possibly corresponds to TRBD1 (6 bases). Germline loops: CDR1 ENHRY, CDR2 SYGVKD. Trimming removed 2 bases from V and 1 base from J, with 18 bases in between. The CDR3 is made up of 18 amino acids.

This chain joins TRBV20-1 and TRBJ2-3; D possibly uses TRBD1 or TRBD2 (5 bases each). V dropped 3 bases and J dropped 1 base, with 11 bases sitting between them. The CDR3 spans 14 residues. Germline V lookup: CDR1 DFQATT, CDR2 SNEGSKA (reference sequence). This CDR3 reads CSASGQGGTDTQYF. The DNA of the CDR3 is TGCAGTGCTAGTGGGCAGGGAGGCACAGATACGCAGTATTTT.

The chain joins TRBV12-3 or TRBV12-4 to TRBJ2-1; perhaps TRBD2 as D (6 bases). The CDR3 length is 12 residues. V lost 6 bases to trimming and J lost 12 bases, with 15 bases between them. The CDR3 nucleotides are TGTGCCAGCAGGATTACCGGGACTGGGCAGTTCTTC. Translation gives CASRITGTGQFF.

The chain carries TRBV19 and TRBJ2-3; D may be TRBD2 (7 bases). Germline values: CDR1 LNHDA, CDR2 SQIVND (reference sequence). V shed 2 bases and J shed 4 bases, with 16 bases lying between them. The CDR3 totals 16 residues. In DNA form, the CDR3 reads TGTGCCAGTAGTATACGGCAGGGGAGGGTGGCAGATACGCAGTATTTT. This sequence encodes CASSIRQGRVADTQYF.

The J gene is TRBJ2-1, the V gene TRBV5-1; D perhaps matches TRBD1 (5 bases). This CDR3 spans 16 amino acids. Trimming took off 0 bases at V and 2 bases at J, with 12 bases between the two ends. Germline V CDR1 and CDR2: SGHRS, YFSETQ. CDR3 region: CASSLVGQGAYNEQFF. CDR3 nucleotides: TGCGCCAGCAGCTTGGTCGGTCAGGGTGCCTACAATGAGCAGTTCTTC.

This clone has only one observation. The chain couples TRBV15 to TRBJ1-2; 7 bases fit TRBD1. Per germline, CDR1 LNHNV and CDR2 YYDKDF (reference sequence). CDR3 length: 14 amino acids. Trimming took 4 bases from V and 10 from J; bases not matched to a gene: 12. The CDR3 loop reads CATSTNRGGIDYTF. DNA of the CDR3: TGTGCCACCAGCACCAACAGGGGAGGGATTGACTACACCTTC. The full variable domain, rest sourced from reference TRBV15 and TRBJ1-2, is DAMVIQNPRYQVTQFGKPVTLSCSQTLNHNVMYWYQQKSSQAPKLLFHYYDKDFNNEADTPDNFQSRRPNTSFCFLDIRSPGLGDTAMYLCATSTNRGGIDYTFGSGTRLTVV.

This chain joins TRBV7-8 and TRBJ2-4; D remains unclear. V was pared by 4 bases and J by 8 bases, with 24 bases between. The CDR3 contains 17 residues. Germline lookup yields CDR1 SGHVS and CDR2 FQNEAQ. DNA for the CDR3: TGTGCCAGCAGCTCCCCCCCGGGTTCCCCTCAGAGTTACATTCAGTACTTC. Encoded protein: CASSSPPGSPQSYIQYF.

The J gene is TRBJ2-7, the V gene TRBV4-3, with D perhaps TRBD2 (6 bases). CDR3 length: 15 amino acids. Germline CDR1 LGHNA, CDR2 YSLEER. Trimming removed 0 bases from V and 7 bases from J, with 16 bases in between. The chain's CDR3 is CASSQEGGTSSEQYF. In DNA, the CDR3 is TGCGCCAGCAGCCAAGAGGGTGGAACTAGCAGTGAGCAGTACTTC.

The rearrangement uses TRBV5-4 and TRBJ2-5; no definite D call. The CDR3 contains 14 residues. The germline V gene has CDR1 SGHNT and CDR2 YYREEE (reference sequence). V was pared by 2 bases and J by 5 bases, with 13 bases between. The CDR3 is CASSFSDLDETQYF. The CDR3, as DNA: TGTGCCAGCAGCTTTTCTGACTTGGACGAGACCCAGTACTTC.

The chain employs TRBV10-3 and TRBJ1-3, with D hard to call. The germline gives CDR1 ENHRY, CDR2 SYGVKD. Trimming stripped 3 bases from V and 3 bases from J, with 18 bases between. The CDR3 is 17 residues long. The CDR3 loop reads CAISDWVPEMDGNTIYF. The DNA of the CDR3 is TGTGCCATCAGTGATTGGGTCCCAGAGATGGATGGAAACACCATATATTTT.

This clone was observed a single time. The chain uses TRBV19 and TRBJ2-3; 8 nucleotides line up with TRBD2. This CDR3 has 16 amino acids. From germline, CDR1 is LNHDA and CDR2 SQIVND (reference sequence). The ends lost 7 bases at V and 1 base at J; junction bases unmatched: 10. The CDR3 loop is CASKSAGTRGTDTQYF. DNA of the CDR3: TGTGCCAGTAAATCTGCCGGGACTAGAGGCACAGATACGCAGTATTTT.

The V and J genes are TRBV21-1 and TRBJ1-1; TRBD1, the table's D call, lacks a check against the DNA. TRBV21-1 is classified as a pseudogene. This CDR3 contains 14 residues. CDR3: CASSEDRGTTEAFF. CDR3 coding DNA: TGTGCCAGCAGCGAAGACAGGGGGACCACTGAAGCTTTCTTT.

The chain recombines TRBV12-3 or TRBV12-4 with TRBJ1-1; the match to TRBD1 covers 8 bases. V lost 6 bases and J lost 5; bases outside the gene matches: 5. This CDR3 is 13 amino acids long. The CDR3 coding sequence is TGTGCCAGCAGCCGACAGGGGAAGACTGAAGCTTTCTTT. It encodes CASSRQGKTEAFF.